Below, one T cell receptor (beta chain) is given with its context. The germline gives CDR1 DFQATT, CDR2 SNEGSKA (reference sequence). This CDR3 is 9 amino acids long. The V and J ends lost 3 bases and 9 bases respectively, with 3 bases between them. The sample belongs to a study of CD8 T cells in Susac syndrome. It was with random hexamers that about 0.45 to 1 ug RNA was reverse transcribed. TCRdb re-called the immunoSEQ multiplex PCR reads through MiXCR, storing one row per CDR3 protein. The data hold roughly 190,000 distinct CDR3 sequences, with just under 95% observed a single time. Controls were drawn from healthy donors and were matched for age and sex.

The sample was CD4+ T cells from PBMCs. This TCR derives from a human donor in good health. V gene TRBV20-1 combines with J gene TRBJ2-1; D ambiguous. The CDR3 nucleotides are TGCAGTGCTAGCCGTGAGCAGTTCTTC. Residues: CSASREQFF.